A single sample gave rise to the 6 T cell receptor beta chains below, sequenced in a study of blood T cell repertoires in COVID-19. The assay was immunoSEQ multiplex PCR, and TCRdb's table has in-frame clones only and misses some. The top ten hold approximately 15% of the sample, which has 200,000 or so clones, around 79% seen once. Source material: peripheral blood. The receptors come from a man between 60 and 75 years old with active or convalescent COVID-19.

The chain carries TRBV28 and TRBJ1-4; D remains ambiguous. The CDR3 spans 12 residues. The germline V and J ends were trimmed by 5 bases and 5 bases, with 6 bases remaining between them. The germline V gene encodes CDR1 MDHEN and CDR2 SYDVKM. Written as DNA, the CDR3 is TGTGCCAGCAGTCCCCAAAATGAAAAACTGTTTTTT. Its protein is CASSPQNEKLFF.

This clone was observed a single time. The chain carries TRBV24-1 and TRBJ2-2; D might be TRBD2 (6 bases). Germline CDR1 KGHDR, CDR2 SFDVKD. The V end was cut by 5 bases, the J end by 4 bases, with 13 bases between. The CDR3 consists of 15 residues. As DNA, the CDR3 is TGTGCCACCAGTGGGAGGGGAGTGACCACCGGGGAGCTGTTTTTT. Encoded protein: CATSGRGVTTGELFF.

This clone has just a few counts. The chain recombines TRBV6-5 with TRBJ1-2; 9 bases are shared with TRBD1. The CDR3 has 13 residues. Germline CDR1 and CDR2: MNHEY and SVGAGI. The J segment lost 4 bases and the V segment lost 10 bases, leaving 7 bases of the junction unmatched. The DNA for the CDR3 is TGTGCCACCAAGACAGGGGGGTTCTATGGCTACACCTTC. It specifies CATKTGGFYGYTF.

This clone has more than one count but fewer than ten. The rearrangement uses TRBV5-1 and TRBJ1-3; D may be TRBD1 (5 bases). CDR1 SGHRS and CDR2 YFSETQ come from the germline V gene. The CDR3 is made up of 15 amino acids. V was shortened by 4 bases and J by 2 bases, with 13 bases between the two germline ends. CDR3 residues: CASSPEGGAGNTIYF. In DNA form, the CDR3 reads TGCGCCAGCAGCCCGGAGGGAGGGGCTGGAAACACCATATATTTT.

The V and J genes are TRBV7-2 and TRBJ2-1; TRBD2 matches at 9 bases. The CDR3 loop spans 18 amino acids. Germline V gene sequence: CDR1 SGHTA, CDR2 FQGNSA. V lost 5 bases to trimming and J lost 7 bases; unmatched junction nucleotides: 18. For the CDR3, the DNA is TGTGCCAGCAGCCTACGGGGTAGCGGGAGCTTTGGGAGGAATGAGCAGTTCTTC. It codes for CASSLRGSGSFGRNEQFF.

CDR3 DNA: TGTGCCAGCAGCTTACGGAACAGGAACACTGAAGCTTTCTTT. Protein sequence: CASSLRNRNTEAFF. The genes are TRBV7-3 and TRBJ1-1; D gene unclear. Deletions cut 2 bases from V and 1 base from J, with 8 bases between. The germline V gene has CDR1 SGHTA and CDR2 FQGTGA. The CDR3 extends over 14 amino acids.